The 16 T cell receptor beta chains below all came from one sample that was sequenced in a study of regulatory T cells in long-lasting Graves disease. This sample's time point: newly diagnosed GD, antithyroid drugs for less than 3 months. PBMC RNA was the source of the TCR library. The authors built TCR beta libraries using iRepertoire HTBI primers and Arm-PCR of CDR3 regions. One entry per CDR3 protein results from TCRdb running MiXCR on the multiplex PCR reads. The sample contains about 220,000 distinct CDR3 sequences, approximately 18% of which appear only once. The same data also went into a second study, on T cells in Graves' hyperthyroidism and ophthalmopathy.

The sequencing used peripheral blood mononuclear cells (PBMCs), collected at new diagnosis, from a patient treated with antithyroid drugs. The receptors shown here come from a woman aged 25-40 years with Graves disease.

Only a few counts were recorded for this clonotype. The CDR3 region is CASSAYRGGTDTQYF. DNA for the CDR3: TGTGCCAGTAGTGCCTACAGGGGAGGCACAGATACGCAGTATTTT. The chain links TRBV19 to TRBJ2-3; 7 bases align to TRBD1. Germline assignment: CDR1 LNHDA and CDR2 SQIVND (reference sequence). The V segment lost 5 bases and the J segment 1 base; nucleotides outside the gene matches: 6. This CDR3 comprises 15 residues.

This clonotype has more than one count but fewer than ten. J is TRBJ1-2 and V is TRBV19; 8 bases are a match to TRBD1. Germline V CDR1 and CDR2: LNHDA, SQIVND (reference sequence). The V and J ends lost 7 bases and 4 bases, in that order; junction bases with no gene match: 11. This CDR3 is 15 amino acids long. The DNA for the CDR3 is TGTGCCAGTACCCATAACCAGGACAGGGTCTATGGCTACACCTTC. Amino acid sequence: CASTHNQDRVYGYTF.

This clonotype was recorded at least ten times. The V and J genes are TRBV11-2 and TRBJ2-2; maybe TRBD1 (5 bases). The germline CDR1 and CDR2 sequences are SGHAT and FQNNGV. The CDR3 contains 17 residues. V was shortened by 1 base and J by 6 bases, with 18 bases between the two germline ends. The chain's CDR3 is CASSLARGPILAGELFF. The CDR3 coding sequence is TGTGCCAGCAGCTTAGCTAGGGGCCCCATCCTGGCCGGGGAGCTGTTTTTT.

This sequence joins TRBV12-3 or TRBV12-4 and TRBJ1-1; D remains unclear. There are 13 residues in the CDR3. V lost 6 bases and J lost 0, with 8 bases in between. The CDR3: CASRVVLNTEAFF. CDR3 DNA sequence: TGTGCCAGCAGGGTTGTACTGAACACTGAAGCTTTCTTT.

This chain links TRBV2 with TRBJ2-7, with D perhaps matching TRBD1 (7 bases). The CDR3 has 14 residues. The germline CDR1 and CDR2 sequences are SNHLY and FYNNEI. Trimming pared 9 bases from V and 6 bases from J, leaving 21 bases between. CDR3: CASSSGPRGVEQYF. CDR3 DNA sequence: TGTGCCAGTTCTTCCGGGCCCAGGGGGGTCGAGCAGTACTTC.

This clonotype was detected a few times. The J gene is TRBJ2-7, the V gene TRBV2, with 7 bases lining up with TRBD1. The CDR3 is 13 amino acids. Germline-derived CDR1 and CDR2 are SNHLY and FYNNEI. Trimming at V came to 8 bases and at J to 6 bases, leaving 10 bases not matched to a gene. The CDR3 nucleotides read TGTGCCAGCCGAATTGACAGGGCCTCCGAGCAGTACTTC. Its translation is CASRIDRASEQYF.

This clonotype was counted many times. The chain couples TRBV30 to TRBJ1-2; no clear D. There are 12 residues in the CDR3. V was cut by 3 bases and J by 8 bases, with 13 bases left in between. CDR1 is GTSNPN and CDR2 is SVGIG in the germline V gene (reference sequence). The chain's CDR3 is CAWSLDVRGYTF. DNA of the CDR3: TGTGCCTGGAGCTTGGATGTGCGGGGCTACACCTTC.

In its sample, this clonotype was seen many times. The chain couples TRBV6-1 to TRBJ1-2; 8 nucleotides match TRBD1. The germline gives CDR1 MNHNS, CDR2 SASEGT. This CDR3 comprises 13 residues. After removal of 10 bases from V and 4 bases from J, the junction contained 8 bases not matched to a gene. The CDR3 region has the DNA TGTGCCAACAGCCGGGACAGGTCCTATGGCTACACCTTC. Protein sequence: CANSRDRSYGYTF.

In this sample, this clonotype turned up many times. The chain combines TRBV6-2 or TRBV6-3 with TRBJ1-6, with 11 bases lining up with TRBD1. The CDR3 is 14 residues long. Trimming cost V 4 bases and J 9 bases; bases outside gene matches: 2. Germline lookup yields CDR1 MNHEY and CDR2 SVGEGT. The CDR3 region is CASSSGTGGSPLHF. DNA for the CDR3: TGTGCCAGCAGTTCCGGGACAGGGGGTTCACCCCTCCACTTT.

In this sample, this clonotype turned up many times. The chain recombines TRBV28 with TRBJ1-5; 7 bases match TRBD1. The germline gives CDR1 MDHEN, CDR2 SYDVKM. The CDR3 runs 15 residues. V was clipped by 5 bases and J by 0 bases; unmatched bases: 4. The CDR3 here is CASSRDSHSNQPQHF. For the CDR3, the DNA is TGTGCCAGCAGTCGGGACAGCCATAGCAATCAGCCCCAGCATTTT.

This clonotype has at least ten counts. The V call is TRBV3-1, the J call TRBJ1-2; a possible D gene is TRBD1 (5 bases). The CDR3 has 13 residues. V lost 1 base, J lost 5 bases, and 8 bases lay in between. Germline CDR1 LGHDT, CDR2 YNNKEL (reference sequence). The CDR3 sequence: CASSQVGDYGYTF. In nucleotides, the CDR3 is TGTGCCAGCAGCCAAGTGGGGGATTATGGCTACACCTTC.

The chain recombines TRBV6-4 with TRBJ1-5; D is unclear. V was shortened by 5 bases and J by 3 bases, with 11 bases between the two germline ends. Germline V lookup: CDR1 MRHNA, CDR2 SNTAGT. The CDR3 extends over 14 amino acids. DNA of the CDR3: TGTGCCAGCAGTTACCGCGGGGACAATCAGCCCCAGCATTTT. This encodes CASSYRGDNQPQHF.

This clonotype was detected only a few times. The V call is TRBV5-4, the J call TRBJ1-2; D might be TRBD1 (6 bases). There are 16 residues in the CDR3. The germline V and J ends were trimmed by 2 bases and 5 bases, with 19 bases remaining between them. Germline V gives CDR1 SGHNT, CDR2 YYREEE (reference sequence). The CDR3 region is CASSFLLLKGGYGYTF. The CDR3 DNA is TGTGCCAGCAGCTTCCTACTCTTAAAAGGGGGATATGGCTACACCTTC.

This clonotype has more than one count but fewer than ten. A much larger clone sits a single nucleotide away, making a read error possible. The V call is TRBV9, the J call TRBJ2-7; 11 positions agree with TRBD1. V was clipped by 3 bases and J by 5 bases; unmatched bases: 7. The length of the CDR3 is 15 residues. Germline V lookup: CDR1 SGDLS, CDR2 YYNGEE. The DNA of the CDR3 is TGTGCCAGCAGCGGTGGGACAGGGGGAATCCACGAGCAGTACTTC. It yields the protein CASSGGTGGIHEQYF.

In its sample, this clonotype was seen a few times. J is TRBJ1-2 and V is TRBV19; tentatively, D is TRBD1 (6 bases). CDR1 is LNHDA and CDR2 is SQIVND in the germline V gene (reference sequence). The CDR3 covers 15 residues. V lost 4 bases and J 4 bases, leaving 16 bases between the germline ends. CDR3 sequence reads: CASSTQPGVVYGYTF. CDR3 sequence (DNA): TGTGCCAGTAGTACCCAGCCAGGGGTCGTCTATGGCTACACCTTC.

This clonotype was detected ten times or more. This rearrangement joins TRBV28 to TRBJ2-1, with D possibly matching TRBD1 (7 bases). Trimming took 3 bases from V and 6 from J, leaving 21 bases between them. Germline V gene lookup returns CDR1 MDHEN and CDR2 SYDVKM. The CDR3 has 17 amino acids. CDR3 sequence (DNA): TGTGCCAGCAGTTTTGCAGGGGGGACCGCAAACGGCAATGAGCAGTTCTTC. Protein product: CASSFAGGTANGNEQFF.